This T cell receptor (beta chain) was found in a study of blood T cell repertoires in COVID-19. Study information: Acute and convalescent COVID-19 specimens originated in the United States, Italy and Spain.

This clone has more than one count but fewer than ten. Per the authors' pipeline: Amplification with reference gene primers provided the estimates of nucleated cell counts. The repertoire was sequenced with immunoSEQ multiplex PCR; TCRdb's copy has only in-frame clones and lacks some. The D gene and trimming were derived from the DNA, and the V and J assignments and clone size from that table. The sample has more than 250,000 clones; around nine tenths are singletons. CDR1 MGHRA and CDR2 YSYEKL come from the germline V gene. The J segment lost 5 bases and the V segment lost 2 bases, leaving 11 bases of the junction unmatched. The CDR3 extends over 16 amino acids.

This TCR derives from a man aged 50 or older with active or convalescent COVID-19. The sequenced sample consisted of peripheral blood. The chain has TRBV4-1 and TRBJ2-5; 7 positions agree with TRBD1. The chain's CDR3 is CASSQRPRQGGETQYF. The CDR3 DNA reads TGCGCCAGCAGCCAACGACCCCGACAGGGCGGGGAGACCCAGTACTTC.